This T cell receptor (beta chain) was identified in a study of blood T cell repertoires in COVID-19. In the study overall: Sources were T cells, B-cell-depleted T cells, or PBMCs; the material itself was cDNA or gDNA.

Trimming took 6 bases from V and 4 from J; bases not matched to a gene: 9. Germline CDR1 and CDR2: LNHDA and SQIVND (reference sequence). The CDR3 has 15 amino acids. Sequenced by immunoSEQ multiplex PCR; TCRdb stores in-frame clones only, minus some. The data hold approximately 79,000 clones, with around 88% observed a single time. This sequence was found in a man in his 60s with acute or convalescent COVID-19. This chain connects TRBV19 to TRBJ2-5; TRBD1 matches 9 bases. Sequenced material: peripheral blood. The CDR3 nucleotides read TGTGCCAGTAGAGATACAGGGGGCGTGGGAGAGACCCAGTACTTC. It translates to CASRDTGGVGETQYF.